These 21 T cell receptor beta chains were all obtained from the same sample, sequenced in a study of OX40 agonist ivuxolimab in advanced cancers. The assay was immunoSEQ multiplex PCR, and TCRdb's table has in-frame clones only and misses some. This table has under 80,000 clones, 93% appearing once. This specimen was CD4+ or CD8+ T cells sorted from blood, taken in a trial of the OX40 agonist ivuxolimab. The receptors here all came from an adult with an advanced solid tumor such as melanoma, head and neck, liver or kidney cancer.

V gene TRBV27 combines with J gene TRBJ2-1, with 8 bases matching TRBD1. J gave up 8 bases and V 1 base, and 10 bases lay outside the gene matches. CDR3 length equals 16 residues. Germline-derived CDR1 and CDR2 are MNHEY and SMNVEV (reference sequence). The CDR3 DNA follows: TGTGCCAGCAGTTTATTTAGGGCAGGGGGCGCGGATGAGCAGTTCTTC. It yields the protein CASSLFRAGGADEQFF.

The chain has TRBV9 and TRBJ2-5; 9 bases are shared with TRBD1. V shed 3 bases and J 4 bases; nucleotides not matched to a gene: 7. The germline V gene encodes CDR1 SGDLS and CDR2 YYNGEE. The CDR3 is 15 residues long. The CDR3 region has the DNA TGTGCCAGCAGCGGGGGGACAGGGCAAGGAGAGACCCAGTACTTC. Translation gives CASSGGTGQGETQYF.

This clone is a singleton in its sample. The chain employs TRBV29-1 and TRBJ2-7; tentative D call: TRBD1 (6 bases). V shed 2 bases and J shed 1 base, with 6 bases lying between them. The CDR3 totals 12 residues. Germline-derived CDR1 and CDR2 are SQVTM and ANQGSEA. CDR3 sequence reads: CSVETGSYEQYF. In DNA, the CDR3 is TGCAGCGTTGAAACAGGGTCCTACGAGCAGTACTTC.

The chain employs TRBV27 and TRBJ1-1, with D perhaps TRBD1 (5 bases). Trimming took off 6 bases at V and 0 bases at J, with 14 bases between the two ends. Germline lookup yields CDR1 MNHEY and CDR2 SMNVEV (reference sequence). The CDR3 is 15 residues long. CDR3 in DNA: TGTGCCAGCAGCGGGGATGGGGGAATGAACACTGAAGCTTTCTTT. As protein: CASSGDGGMNTEAFF.

This chain joins TRBV5-1 and TRBJ1-1; D unclear. Germline CDR1 SGHRS, CDR2 YFSETQ. The CDR3 totals 13 residues. The V end lost 5 bases, the J end lost 1 base, and 9 bases lay between the germline ends. CDR3: CASSSPGNTEAFF. CDR3 in DNA: TGCGCCAGCAGTTCCCCGGGGAACACTGAAGCTTTCTTT.

The chain couples TRBV11-2 to TRBJ2-2; 7 nucleotides align to TRBD1. The CDR3 consists of 17 residues. Per germline, CDR1 SGHAT and CDR2 FQNNGV. V lost 0 bases to trimming and J lost 3 bases; unmatched junction nucleotides: 7. CDR3 nucleotide sequence: TGTGCCAGCAGCTTAGATCCGTCGCAGGGGGACACCGGGGAGCTGTTTTTT. This translates into CASSLDPSQGDTGELFF.

The chain carries TRBV9 and TRBJ2-2; the D gene is possibly TRBD2 (5 bases). The CDR3 covers 14 residues. Germline CDR1 SGDLS, CDR2 YYNGEE. The V and J ends lost 0 bases and 6 bases respectively, with 9 bases between them. CDR3 residues: CASSVASRAGELFF. DNA of the CDR3: TGTGCCAGCAGCGTAGCTTCGAGGGCCGGGGAGCTGTTTTTT.

The CDR3 here is CASSRGSGEQYF. CDR3 sequence (DNA): TGTGCCAGCAGCCGGGGGAGCGGGGAGCAGTACTTC. This chain joins TRBV5-6 and TRBJ2-7; D might be TRBD2 (6 bases). Deletions cut 4 bases from V and 7 bases from J, with 12 bases between. The germline V gene encodes CDR1 SGHDT and CDR2 YYEEEE. This CDR3 spans 12 amino acids. Supplemented by reference TRBV5-6 and TRBJ2-7, the full variable domain reads DAGVTQSPTHLIKTRGQQVTLRCSPKSGHDTVSWYQQALGQGPQFIFQYYEEEERQRGNFPDRFSGHQFPNYSSELNVNALLLGDSALYLCASSRGSGEQYFGPGTRLTVT.

The genes are TRBV6-5 and TRBJ2-2, with 8 nucleotides matching TRBD2. With V trimmed by 5 bases and J by 4 bases, 6 bases remained unmatched. The CDR3 is 15 residues long. CDR1 MNHEY and CDR2 SVGAGI come from the germline V gene. CDR3 sequence: CASSLSGSGTGELFF. CDR3 nucleotide sequence: TGTGCCAGCAGTCTCAGCGGGAGCGGCACCGGGGAGCTGTTTTTT.

The V gene is TRBV2, the J gene TRBJ2-5; 7 bases fit TRBD2. Germline CDR1 is SNHLY and CDR2 is FYNNEI. V dropped 8 bases and J dropped 1; count of bases not matched to a gene: 4. This CDR3 is 13 amino acids long. CDR3 bases: TGTGCCAGCGTCGCTAGCGGCCAAGAGACCCAGTACTTC. It translates to CASVASGQETQYF. The whole variable domain, filled in from reference TRBV2 and TRBJ2-5, reads EPEVTQTPSHQVTQMGQEVILRCVPISNHLYFYWYRQILGQKVEFLVSFYNNEISEKSEIFDDQFSVERPDGSNFTLKIRSTKLEDSAMYFCASVASGQETQYFGPGTRLLVL.

This rearrangement joins TRBV19 to TRBJ2-2; 12 bases are a match to TRBD2. Germline values: CDR1 LNHDA, CDR2 SQIVND (reference sequence). J gave up 7 bases and V 1 base, and 7 bases lay outside the gene matches. The CDR3 runs 17 residues. The DNA of the CDR3 is TGTGCCAGTAGTATAGCCCGACTAGCGGGGGTCGGCGGGGAGCTGTTTTTT. Protein product: CASSIARLAGVGGELFF.

V and J are TRBV5-1 and TRBJ1-2, with D unresolved. The CDR3 loop spans 13 amino acids. V was cut by 1 base and J by 2 bases, with 6 bases left in between. CDR1 SGHRS and CDR2 YFSETQ come from the germline V gene. The CDR3 loop reads CASSLSGNYGYTF. CDR3 DNA sequence: TGCGCCAGCAGCTTGTCCGGGAACTATGGCTACACCTTC.

The chain has TRBV4-3 and TRBJ1-5, with 9 bases identical to TRBD1. The CDR3 covers 16 residues. From germline, CDR1 is LGHNA and CDR2 YSLEER. The V segment lost 3 bases and the J segment 7 bases; nucleotides outside the gene matches: 10. CDR3 in amino acids: CASSHLPGQGYQPQHF. As DNA, the CDR3 is TGCGCCAGCAGCCACTTACCGGGACAGGGTTACCAGCCCCAGCATTTT.

The V gene is TRBV6-1, the J gene TRBJ1-3; D remains ambiguous. This CDR3 comprises 15 residues. Between the trimmed V and J ends, which lost 2 bases and 0 bases, there was a span of 8 bases. Germline CDR1 is MNHNS and CDR2 is SASEGT. The CDR3 loop reads CASSENPSSGNTIYF. The CDR3 DNA follows: TGTGCCAGCAGTGAAAATCCATCCTCTGGAAACACCATATATTTT.

This chain connects TRBV19 to TRBJ1-2, with 9 bases lining up with TRBD1. The V segment lost 6 bases and the J segment 1 base; nucleotides outside the gene matches: 3. In germline, CDR1 is LNHDA, CDR2 SQIVND (reference sequence). The length of the CDR3 is 14 residues. CDR3 in amino acids: CASSPGQGNYGYTF. The CDR3 DNA reads as TGTGCCAGTAGCCCGGGACAGGGTAACTATGGCTACACCTTC.

The chain carries TRBV14 and TRBJ2-7; D remains unclear. The CDR3 runs to 13 residues. CDR1 and CDR2 (germline): SGHDN, FVKESK. Deletions cut 3 bases from V and 2 bases from J, with 8 bases between. In DNA form, the CDR3 reads TGTGCCAGCAGCCAGGGCACTCCCTACGAGCAGTACTTC. Translating it yields CASSQGTPYEQYF.

The chain recombines TRBV15 with TRBJ2-3; D uncertain. Germline V gene data show CDR1 as LNHNV and CDR2 as YYDKDF (reference sequence). V lost 5 bases and J 1 base, leaving 13 bases between the germline ends. CDR3 length: 15 residues. In DNA form, the CDR3 reads TGTGCCACCAGCTCCAGGATCCGGGGCACAGATACGCAGTATTTT. Its protein is CATSSRIRGTDTQYF.

The chain has TRBV6-5 and TRBJ2-1; 9 positions agree with TRBD2. J lost 8 bases, V lost 0 bases, and 5 bases had no gene match. The CDR3 is 15 residues long. The germline V gene has CDR1 MNHEY and CDR2 SVGAGI. CDR3 sequence: CASSYSTSGYDEQFF. The CDR3 DNA is TGTGCCAGCAGTTACTCAACTAGCGGGTACGATGAGCAGTTCTTC.

This chain uses TRBV29-1 with TRBJ2-2; 8 nucleotides align to TRBD1. The V segment lost 7 bases and the J segment 6 bases; nucleotides outside the gene matches: 10. CDR3 size: 14 residues. CDR1 SQVTM and CDR2 ANQGSEA come from the germline V gene. CDR3 loop: CSASTGESAGELFF. CDR3 DNA sequence: TGCAGCGCCTCGACAGGGGAGTCGGCCGGGGAGCTGTTTTTT.

The chain has TRBV5-6 and TRBJ2-1; D is possibly TRBD1 or TRBD2 (5 bases each). The ends were cut back, 3 bases at V and 8 bases at J, with 12 bases in the middle. Germline CDR1 SGHDT, CDR2 YYEEEE. The CDR3 spans 13 residues. CDR3 region: CASSSGRDHEQFF. For the CDR3, the DNA is TGTGCCAGCAGCTCGGGGCGCGATCATGAGCAGTTCTTC.

CDR3 loop: CAWSVTGLFQKLFF. The CDR3 bases are TGTGCCTGGAGTGTAACTGGACTGTTTCAAAAACTGTTTTTT. The gene calls are TRBV30 and TRBJ1-4; D not certain. Germline V gene lookup returns CDR1 GTSNPN and CDR2 SVGIG (reference sequence). V was clipped by 0 bases and J by 9 bases, with 14 bases between them. This CDR3 region has 14 residues.